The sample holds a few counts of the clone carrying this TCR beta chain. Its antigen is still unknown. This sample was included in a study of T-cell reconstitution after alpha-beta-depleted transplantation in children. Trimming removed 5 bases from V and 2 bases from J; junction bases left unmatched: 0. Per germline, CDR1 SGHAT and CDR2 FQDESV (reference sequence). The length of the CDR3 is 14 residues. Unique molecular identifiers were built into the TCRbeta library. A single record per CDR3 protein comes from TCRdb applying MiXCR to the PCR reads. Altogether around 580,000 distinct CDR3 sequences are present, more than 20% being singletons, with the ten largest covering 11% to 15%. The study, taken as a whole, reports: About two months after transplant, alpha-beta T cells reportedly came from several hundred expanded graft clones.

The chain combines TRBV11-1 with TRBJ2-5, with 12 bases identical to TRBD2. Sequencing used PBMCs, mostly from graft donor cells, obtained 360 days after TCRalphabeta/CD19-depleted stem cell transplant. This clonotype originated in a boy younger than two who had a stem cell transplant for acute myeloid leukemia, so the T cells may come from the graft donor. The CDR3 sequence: CASSGLAGQETQYF. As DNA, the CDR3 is TGTGCCAGCAGCGGACTAGCGGGGCAAGAGACCCAGTACTTC. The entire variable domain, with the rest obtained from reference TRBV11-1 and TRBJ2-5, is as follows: EAEVAQSPRYKITEKSQAVAFWCDPISGHATLYWYRQILGQGPELLVQFQDESVVDDSQLPKDRFSAERLKGVDSTLKIQPAELGDSAMYLCASSGLAGQETQYFGPGTRLLVL.